These 24 T cell receptor beta chains share one sample of origin, sequenced in a study of cytomegalovirus exposure and HLA in healthy donors listed by TCRdb under 2017. Receptors were amplified or captured by the immunoSEQ multiplex PCR assay. The multiplex PCR relied on a mix of 60 forward primers for TCR Vbeta segments and 13 reverse primers for TCR Jbeta segments. TCRdb took this table from immuneACCESS and kept in-frame rearrangements with V and J called. Such tables lack part of the clones; where checked against another copy, unresolved V genes explain under half of the gap, and the rest is unexplained. This sample holds around 110,000 clones; 70% were observed only once. The ten largest account for 8.5% to 9.5% of the sample. The sequencing sample was made of PBMCs. These receptors originate from a man aged 30-40 years in good health and CMV-seropositive.

This chain uses TRBV10-3 with TRBJ1-2, with 7 bases matching TRBD1. In germline, CDR1 is ENHRY, CDR2 SYGVKD. The CDR3 sequence is 15 residues long. V dropped 10 bases and J dropped 2; count of bases not matched to a gene: 13. The CDR3 DNA reads as TGTGCCAGCACACCCTCTACAGGGGCCAACTATGGCTACACCTTC. Translation gives CASTPSTGANYGYTF.

The chain links TRBV4-1 to TRBJ1-3, with D maybe TRBD1 (5 bases). Germline V CDR1 and CDR2: MGHRA, YSYEKL. Trimming removed 7 bases from V and 2 bases from J, with 18 bases in between. This CDR3 has 16 residues. DNA for the CDR3: TGCGCCAGCACCCCTGAAGGAGGGGAACCTGGAAACACCATATATTTT. Its translation: CASTPEGGEPGNTIYF.

In its sample, this clone was seen once. The chain joins TRBV10-3 to TRBJ2-3; D remains unclear. V lost 2 bases, J lost 3 bases, and 12 bases lay in between. Per germline, CDR1 ENHRY and CDR2 SYGVKD. The CDR3 extends over 15 amino acids. CDR3 nucleotides: TGTGCCATCAGTGAGAGGCTAGATAGGACAGATACGCAGTATTTT. Its translation is CAISERLDRTDTQYF.

This sequence joins TRBV5-6 and TRBJ1-2; D possibly corresponds to TRBD1 (6 bases). V lost 1 base and J lost 4, with 11 bases in between. This CDR3 is 14 amino acids long. Germline CDR1 is SGHDT and CDR2 is YYEEEE. CDR3 nucleotide sequence: TGTGCCAGCAGCTTGTGGGGGCTCGGCTATGGCTACACCTTC. It translates to CASSLWGLGYGYTF. Variable domain in full (rest from reference TRBV5-6 and TRBJ1-2): DAGVTQSPTHLIKTRGQQVTLRCSPKSGHDTVSWYQQALGQGPQFIFQYYEEEERQRGNFPDRFSGHQFPNYSSELNVNALLLGDSALYLCASSLWGLGYGYTFGSGTRLTVV.

The chain couples TRBV7-6 to TRBJ1-2; TRBD1 is a possible D gene (5 bases). The V gene lost 3 bases and the J gene lost 7 bases, with 15 bases spanning the gap. The CDR3 is 14 residues long. Germline V gives CDR1 SGHVS, CDR2 FNYEAQ. The chain's CDR3 is CASSLGREVSGYTF. In DNA form, the CDR3 reads TGTGCCAGCAGCTTGGGCAGGGAAGTGAGTGGCTACACCTTC.

This rearrangement joins TRBV11-2 to TRBJ2-1, with 9 bases fitting TRBD2. V gave up 4 bases and J gave up 0 bases; unmatched junction bases: 7. The CDR3 is made up of 17 amino acids. Germline V CDR1 and CDR2: SGHAT, FQNNGV. CDR3 region: CASSWGLAGSSYNEQFF. In nucleotides, the CDR3 is TGTGCCAGCAGCTGGGGACTAGCTGGAAGCTCCTACAATGAGCAGTTCTTC.

This rearrangement joins TRBV27 to TRBJ2-2; 15 nucleotides match TRBD2. This CDR3 comprises 18 residues. J lost 6 bases, V lost 5 bases, and 10 bases had no gene match. Germline V CDR1 and CDR2: MNHEY, SMNVEV (reference sequence). CDR3 region: CASSNGLAGGPVSGELFF. Written as DNA, the CDR3 is TGTGCCAGCAGTAACGGACTAGCGGGGGGGCCTGTGTCCGGGGAGCTGTTTTTT.

This sequence joins TRBV6-6 and TRBJ1-4; no clear D gene. V was pared by 6 bases and J by 8 bases, with 4 bases between. The CDR3 extends over 10 amino acids. CDR1 and CDR2 (germline): MNHNY, SVGAGI (reference sequence). The CDR3 is CASREEKLFF. CDR3 coding DNA: TGTGCCAGCAGGGAGGAAAAACTGTTTTTT.

J is TRBJ2-3 and V is TRBV7-9, with D maybe TRBD2 (6 bases). Germline CDR1 and CDR2: SEHNR and FQNEAQ (reference sequence). There are 13 residues in the CDR3. Between the trimmed V and J ends, which lost 5 bases and 5 bases, there was a span of 11 bases. The CDR3 here is CASSRGLQDTQYF. The CDR3 DNA reads as TGTGCCAGCAGCCGGGGACTTCAAGATACGCAGTATTTT.

The chain's CDR3 is CASSEMAGARSNQPQHF. The CDR3 region has the DNA TGTGCCAGCAGTGAGATGGCAGGGGCGAGGAGCAATCAGCCCCAGCATTTT. J is TRBJ1-5 and V is TRBV2; a possible D gene is TRBD1 (6 bases). The germline gives CDR1 SNHLY, CDR2 FYNNEI. V was cut by 3 bases and J by 1 base, with 16 bases left in between. This CDR3 is built from 17 residues. The full variable domain, with the rest looked up from reference TRBV2 and TRBJ1-5, is EPEVTQTPSHQVTQMGQEVILRCVPISNHLYFYWYRQILGQKVEFLVSFYNNEISEKSEIFDDQFSVERPDGSNFTLKIRSTKLEDSAMYFCASSEMAGARSNQPQHFGDGTRLSIL.

The J gene is TRBJ1-5, the V gene TRBV2, with 10 bases aligning to TRBD1. Germline CDR1 is SNHLY and CDR2 is FYNNEI. The CDR3 totals 18 residues. Trimming at V came to 0 bases and at J to 5 bases, leaving 10 bases not matched to a gene. CDR3 amino acids: CASSEAVWTGGPYQPQHF. The DNA for the CDR3 is TGTGCCAGCAGTGAAGCGGTGTGGACAGGGGGACCCTATCAGCCCCAGCATTTT.

In this sample, this clone turned up a few times. The chain uses TRBV30 and TRBJ2-1; 10 nucleotides line up with TRBD2. The trim removed 2 bases at V and 13 bases at J, leaving 8 bases unmatched. Per the germline V gene, CDR1 is GTSNPN and CDR2 is SVGIG (reference sequence). This CDR3 has 13 amino acids. The CDR3 spells CAWSSAPSGGQFF. The CDR3 nucleotides are TGTGCCTGGAGTTCAGCCCCTAGCGGGGGCCAGTTCTTC.

The V gene is TRBV23-1, the J gene TRBJ1-5; 10 nucleotides match TRBD1. TRBV23-1 is filed as an ORF, its function uncertain. V shed 1 base, J shed 4 bases, and the junction held 7 bases outside the gene matches. The CDR3 has 17 residues. As DNA, the CDR3 is TGCGCCAGCAGTCAATTGACAGGGGGCCTCCATAATCAGCCCCAGCATTTT. This sequence encodes CASSQLTGGLHNQPQHF.

This chain links TRBV6-6 with TRBJ1-5; D is unresolved. CDR3 size: 14 residues. V was cut by 8 bases and J by 0 bases, with 11 bases left in between. CDR1 is MNHNY and CDR2 is SVGAGI in the germline V gene (reference sequence). The CDR3 spells CASVAATSNQPQHF. Written as DNA, the CDR3 is TGTGCCAGCGTCGCGGCCACTAGCAATCAGCCCCAGCATTTT.

This clone was counted between two and nine times. This chain connects TRBV7-6 to TRBJ2-1; 11 bases align to TRBD1. This CDR3 has 16 residues. V trimming: 3 bases; J trimming: 4 bases; junction bases outside the gene matches: 5. Germline V gene lookup returns CDR1 SGHVS and CDR2 FNYEAQ. The CDR3 DNA reads as TGTGCCAGCAGCTTTAGTGGGACAGGGGGATACAATGAGCAGTTCTTC. Amino acids: CASSFSGTGGYNEQFF.

For this clone: The germline gene is not matched at one end of the junction; a read error may be the cause. V and J are TRBV6-1 and TRBJ1-2; 7 bases fit TRBD1. Germline lookup yields CDR1 MNHNS and CDR2 SASEGT. The CDR3 is 19 residues long. CDR3 residues: CASSGIFPGTERLDYGHTF. The CDR3 DNA sequence: TGTGCCAGCAGTGGTATCTTCCCTGGGACAGAGAGACTCGACTATGGCCACACCTTC.

The rearrangement joins TRBV5-1 to TRBJ2-1; D unclear. The CDR3 consists of 13 residues. Between the trimmed V and J ends, which lost 0 bases and 6 bases, there was a span of 7 bases. Germline V lookup: CDR1 SGHRS, CDR2 YFSETQ. The chain's CDR3 is CASSLDQVNEQFF. The CDR3 DNA is TGCGCCAGCAGCTTGGACCAGGTCAATGAGCAGTTCTTC.

The count of this clone is one. The chain joins TRBV9 to TRBJ2-7; 9 bases align to TRBD2. The CDR3 runs 16 residues. In germline, CDR1 is SGDLS, CDR2 YYNGEE. The V segment lost 5 bases and the J segment 7 bases; nucleotides outside the gene matches: 16. Written as DNA, the CDR3 is TGTGCCAGCAGTCGATCCGGGACTAGCTTCGCGGGGGAGCAGTACTTC. Residues: CASSRSGTSFAGEQYF.

The CDR3 coding sequence is TGTGCCTGGAGCCCGGGTATCTCTGGAAACACCATATATTTT. This gives the protein CAWSPGISGNTIYF. The chain recombines TRBV30 with TRBJ1-3, with D hard to call. This CDR3 spans 14 amino acids. Germline CDR1 reads GTSNPN; CDR2 reads SVGIG (reference sequence). V lost 3 bases and J lost 0, with 9 bases in between.

The chain combines TRBV30 with TRBJ2-7; D remains ambiguous. The germline V gene has CDR1 GTSNPN and CDR2 SVGIG (reference sequence). The CDR3 runs to 14 residues. V was clipped by 0 bases and J by 11 bases, with 20 bases between them. The CDR3 DNA reads TGTGCCTGGAGTGTAAGCACTCTGGGCGCGAGTAAGTACTTC. It specifies CAWSVSTLGASKYF.

The J gene is TRBJ2-3, the V gene TRBV11-2; no clear D gene. Germline V gene lookup returns CDR1 SGHAT and CDR2 FQNNGV. The CDR3 has 15 amino acids. V lost 2 bases and J lost 1, with 10 bases in between. CDR3 protein: CASSLRWQGTDTQYF. DNA of the CDR3: TGTGCCAGCAGCTTAAGGTGGCAGGGCACAGATACGCAGTATTTT.

This clone was seen once. The chain joins TRBV30 to TRBJ1-2; D is unresolved. This CDR3 has 13 residues. Looked up from germline, CDR1 is GTSNPN and CDR2 is SVGIG (reference sequence). Trimming took off 2 bases at V and 6 bases at J, with 13 bases between the two ends. The CDR3 here is CAWSTMAPDGYTF. In DNA form, the CDR3 reads TGTGCCTGGAGTACCATGGCCCCTGATGGCTACACCTTC.

V gene TRBV2 combines with J gene TRBJ1-2; possibly TRBD1 for D (5 bases). Germline V gives CDR1 SNHLY, CDR2 FYNNEI. V lost 3 bases, J lost 4 bases, and 18 bases lay in between. The CDR3 is 16 residues long. The CDR3 DNA reads as TGTGCCAGCAGTGAGAGACTAGACAGAACCGCCTATGGCTACACCTTC. This sequence encodes CASSERLDRTAYGYTF.

This chain connects TRBV28 to TRBJ1-1; perhaps TRBD1 as D (6 bases). The V gene's germline CDR1 is MDHEN and CDR2 SYDVKM. The length of the CDR3 is 13 residues. CDR3 in DNA: TGTGCAGGGGCTGGGGGGGCGGACACTGAAGCTTTCTTT. Its translation is CAGAGGADTEAFF.